The sequence of this T cell receptor (beta chain) was determined in a study of preoperative IRX-2 immunotherapy in early breast cancer. Measured with immunoSEQ multiplex PCR; TCRdb has only the in-frame clones, and not every one. The table lists 250 to 300 clones, about 81% of them singletons, with 12% to 15% in the top ten. Per germline, CDR1 KGHSH and CDR2 LQKENI. The germline V and J ends were trimmed by 5 bases and 4 bases, with 11 bases remaining between them. The CDR3 totals 13 residues. Noted treatment: preoperative locoregional IRX-2 cytokine immunotherapy. This phase Ib study tested locoregional IRX-2 cytokine immunotherapy given before surgery.

This material consisted of normal tissue next to the tumor, taken from a patient treated with IRX-2 immunotherapy. The sequence came from a human donor with breast cancer. The chain recombines TRBV18 with TRBJ1-1; D unresolved. Here the CDR3 reads CASSTDGGTEAFF. The CDR3 bases are TGTGCCAGCTCAACCGACGGCGGCACTGAAGCTTTCTTT.